This record looks at one T cell receptor beta chain sequence and its context. Its antigen remains unidentified. Compared with germline, one end of the junction differs, possibly owing to a read error. The CDR3 runs to 15 residues. Per the germline V gene, CDR1 is ENHRY and CDR2 is SYGVKD. The sample is drawn from a study of blood T cell dynamics during melanoma immunotherapy. Overall study context: Patients with metastatic melanoma got pembrolizumab or nivolumab-ipilimumab as first-line care. Study-level points and caveats: It remained unknown if the driving T cell clones were melanoma-specific.

Profiling relied on immunoSEQ multiplex PCR, and the TCRdb table lists in-frame clones only, not all of them. The sample yields around 800 clones, about 65% seen once. Described time point: week 3, after first cycle of checkpoint inhibitor. No patient had earlier systemic cancer treatment, concurrent immunosuppressants, or another active cancer. This TCR came from a human donor with melanoma. The rearrangement links TRBV10-3 to TRBJ2-7, with 9 positions matching TRBD1. Specimen: central memory CD8+ T cells from blood, collected from a patient treated with checkpoint blockade. CDR3 sequence reads: CASSEMAGTGYEQYF. DNA for the CDR3: TGTGCCAGCAGTGAAATGGCCGGGACAGGGTACGAGCAGTACTTC.